This TCR beta chain was observed in a study of T cells after yellow fever vaccination. From the 5' RACE reads, TCRdb called clonotypes with MiXCR, one entry per CDR3 protein. In the table there are around 320,000 distinct CDR3 sequences, approximately 10% of which are singletons. With 0 bases removed from V and 2 bases from J, the gap between germline ends came to 10 bases. CDR1 is SGHDN, CDR2 FVKESK, per germline. The CDR3 extends over 15 amino acids. Sequenced here: CD4+ T cells sorted from PBMCs, sampled 5 days after the yellow fever booster vaccination. This chain uses TRBV14 with TRBJ2-5, with D perhaps matching TRBD1 or TRBD2 (5 bases each). The TCR comes from a man aged 18 to 35 who received the YFV17D yellow fever vaccine. CDR3 region: CASSQEHWGQETQYF. The CDR3 region has the DNA TGTGCCAGCAGCCAAGAACACTGGGGGCAAGAGACCCAGTACTTC.